The source of this T cell receptor beta chain is a study of blood T cell repertoires in COVID-19. Original analysis: Amplification from reference gene primers served as the basis for estimated nucleated cell counts. Measured with immunoSEQ multiplex PCR; TCRdb has only the in-frame clones, and not every one. The V and J calls and clone size come from that table; D and trimming were worked out from the DNA. This sample yields approximately 80,000 clones, of which under 85% are seen a single time; roughly 2.1% belongs to the top ten. The J segment lost 4 bases and the V segment lost 5 bases, leaving 7 bases of the junction unmatched. This CDR3 spans 15 amino acids. CDR1 and CDR2 (germline): SGHVS, FNYEAQ.

This chain joins TRBV7-6 and TRBJ2-4; 8 bases agree with TRBD1. The sample consisted of peripheral blood. This clonotype was obtained from a woman between 70 and 85 years old with acute or convalescent COVID-19. The CDR3 sequence: CASSTRYRGKNIQYF. The CDR3 DNA follows: TGTGCCAGCAGCACCCGCTACAGGGGGAAAAACATTCAGTACTTC.